This entry concerns a single T cell receptor (beta chain). After removal of 5 bases from V and 5 bases from J, the junction contained 7 bases not matched to a gene. CDR1 is KGHSH, CDR2 LQKENI, per germline. The CDR3 is 15 residues long. The table came from immunoSEQ multiplex PCR; TCRdb's copy has only in-frame clones and leaves some out. Here the sample spans fewer than 400,000 clones, around 84% being singletons. These data originate in a study of blood T cell repertoires in COVID-19. Turning to the study itself: COVID-19 samples, acute and convalescent, were from the United States, Italy and Spain. In each case, the material was cDNA or gDNA derived from T cells, B-cell-depleted T cells, or PBMCs.

Participant age was about 18 to 95 years, and participants resided in fewer than 30 US areas. The sequencing sample was made of PBMCs or T cells enriched from blood (not recorded which). This TCR derives from a man younger than 45 who had recovered from COVID-19. The chain joins TRBV18 to TRBJ2-7; 12 bases map to TRBD1. This CDR3 is CASSAGTGGVDEQYF. The CDR3 DNA reads TGTGCCAGCTCAGCCGGGACAGGGGGCGTCGACGAGCAGTACTTC. Using reference TRBV18 and TRBJ2-7 for the parts outside the CDR3, the full variable domain is NAGVMQNPRHLVRRRGQEARLRCSPMKGHSHVYWYRQLPEEGLKFMVYLQKENIIDESGMPKERFSAEFPKEGPSILRIQQVVRGDSAAYFCASSAGTGGVDEQYFGPGTRLTVT.